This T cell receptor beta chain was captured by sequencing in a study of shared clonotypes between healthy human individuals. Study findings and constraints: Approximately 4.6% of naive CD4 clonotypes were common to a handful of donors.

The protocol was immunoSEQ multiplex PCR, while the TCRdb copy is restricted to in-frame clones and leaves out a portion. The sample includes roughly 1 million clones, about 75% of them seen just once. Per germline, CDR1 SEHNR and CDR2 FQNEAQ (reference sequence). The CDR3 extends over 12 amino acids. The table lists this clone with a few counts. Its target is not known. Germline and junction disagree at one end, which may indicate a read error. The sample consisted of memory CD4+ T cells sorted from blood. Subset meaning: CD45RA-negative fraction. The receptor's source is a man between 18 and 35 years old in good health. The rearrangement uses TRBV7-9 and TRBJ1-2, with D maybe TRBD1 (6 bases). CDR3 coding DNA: TGTGCCAGCAGGGCCGAAGGGGGAAGATCCCACTTC. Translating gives CASRAEGGRSHF.